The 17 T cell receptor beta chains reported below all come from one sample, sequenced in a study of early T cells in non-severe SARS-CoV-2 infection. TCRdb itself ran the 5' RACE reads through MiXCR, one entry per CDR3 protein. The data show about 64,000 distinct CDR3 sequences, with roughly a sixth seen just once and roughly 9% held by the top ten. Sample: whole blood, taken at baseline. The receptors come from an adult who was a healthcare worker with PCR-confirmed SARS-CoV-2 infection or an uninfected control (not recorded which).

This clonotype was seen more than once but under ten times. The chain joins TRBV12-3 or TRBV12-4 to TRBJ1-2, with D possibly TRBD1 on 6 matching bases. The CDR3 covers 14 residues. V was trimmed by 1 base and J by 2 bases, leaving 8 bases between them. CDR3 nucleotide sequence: TGTGCCAGCAGTTTAGGGGGGGGCAACTATGGCTACACCTTC. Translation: CASSLGGGNYGYTF.

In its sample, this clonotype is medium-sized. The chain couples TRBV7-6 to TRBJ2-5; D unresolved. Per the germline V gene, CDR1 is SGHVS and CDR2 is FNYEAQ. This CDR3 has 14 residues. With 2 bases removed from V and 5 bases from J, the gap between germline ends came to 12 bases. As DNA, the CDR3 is TGTGCCAGCAGCTTAAGTCGGCCTCCGGAGACCCAGTACTTC. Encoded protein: CASSLSRPPETQYF.

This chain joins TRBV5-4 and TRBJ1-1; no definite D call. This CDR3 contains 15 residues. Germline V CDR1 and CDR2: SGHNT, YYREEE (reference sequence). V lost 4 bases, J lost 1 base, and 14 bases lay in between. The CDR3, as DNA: TGTGCCAGCAGCCCGGCCGGGAGGCCGAACACTGAAGCTTTCTTT. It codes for CASSPAGRPNTEAFF.

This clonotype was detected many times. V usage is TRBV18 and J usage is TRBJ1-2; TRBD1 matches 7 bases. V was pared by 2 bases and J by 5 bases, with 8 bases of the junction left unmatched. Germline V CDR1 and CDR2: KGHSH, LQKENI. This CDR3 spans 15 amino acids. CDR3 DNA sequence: TGTGCCAGCTCACCATCTAGGGACAGTGGTTATGGCTACACCTTC. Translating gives CASSPSRDSGYGYTF.

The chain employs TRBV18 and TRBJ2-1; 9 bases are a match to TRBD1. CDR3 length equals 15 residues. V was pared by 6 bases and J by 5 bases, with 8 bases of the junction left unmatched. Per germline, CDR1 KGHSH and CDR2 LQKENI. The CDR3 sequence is CASSQPGQGDNEQFF. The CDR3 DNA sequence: TGTGCCAGCTCGCAACCGGGACAGGGCGACAATGAGCAGTTCTTC.

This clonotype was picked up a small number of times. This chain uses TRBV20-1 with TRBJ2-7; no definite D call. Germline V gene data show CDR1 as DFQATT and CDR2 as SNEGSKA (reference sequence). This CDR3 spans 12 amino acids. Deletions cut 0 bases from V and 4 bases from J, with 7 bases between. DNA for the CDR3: TGCAGTGCTAGAGACAGGAAATACGAGCAGTACTTC. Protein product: CSARDRKYEQYF.

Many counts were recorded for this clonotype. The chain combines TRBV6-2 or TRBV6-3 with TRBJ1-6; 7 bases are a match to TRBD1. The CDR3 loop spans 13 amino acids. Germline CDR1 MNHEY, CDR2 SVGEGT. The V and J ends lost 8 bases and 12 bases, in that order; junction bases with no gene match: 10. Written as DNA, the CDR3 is TGTGCCAGCCACGACCGGGACAGCGAACCCCTCCACTTT. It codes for CASHDRDSEPLHF.

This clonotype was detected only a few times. The CDR3 loop is CASSEPTGGLETQYF. CDR3 nucleotides: TGTGCCAGCAGTGAGCCGACAGGGGGCTTAGAGACCCAGTACTTC. The chain is built from TRBV2 and TRBJ2-5, with 10 positions matching TRBD1. CDR3 length: 15 residues. Per germline, CDR1 SNHLY and CDR2 FYNNEI. With V trimmed by 3 bases and J by 4 bases, 5 bases remained unmatched.

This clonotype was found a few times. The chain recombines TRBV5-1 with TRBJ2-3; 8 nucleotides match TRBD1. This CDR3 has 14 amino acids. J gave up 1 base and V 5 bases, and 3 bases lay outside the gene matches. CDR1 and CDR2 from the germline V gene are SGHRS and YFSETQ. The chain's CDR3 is CASRPGQGTDTQYF. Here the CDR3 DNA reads TGCGCCAGCAGGCCGGGACAGGGCACAGATACGCAGTATTTT.

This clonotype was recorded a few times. DNA of the CDR3: TGTGCCAGCAGCTTAAGTACAGGGGAAGGCGAAAAACTGTTTTTT. Protein product: CASSLSTGEGEKLFF. V is TRBV7-9 and J is TRBJ1-4, with 7 nucleotides matching TRBD1. Unmatched junction bases numbered 8, after V lost 2 bases and J lost 8 bases. Germline V gene sequence: CDR1 SEHNR, CDR2 FQNEAQ (reference sequence). The CDR3 spans 15 residues.

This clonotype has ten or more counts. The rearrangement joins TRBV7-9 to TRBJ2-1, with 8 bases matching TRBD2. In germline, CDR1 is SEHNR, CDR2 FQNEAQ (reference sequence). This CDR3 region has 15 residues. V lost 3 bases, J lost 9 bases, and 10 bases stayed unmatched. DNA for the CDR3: TGTGCCAGCAGCTTTCGTGGACTAGCTCCGGGTGAGCAGTTCTTC. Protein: CASSFRGLAPGEQFF.

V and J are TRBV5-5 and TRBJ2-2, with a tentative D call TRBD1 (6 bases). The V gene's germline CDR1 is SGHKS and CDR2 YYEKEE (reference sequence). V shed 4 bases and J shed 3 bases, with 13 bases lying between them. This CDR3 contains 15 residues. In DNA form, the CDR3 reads TGTGCCAGCAGCAGAAGGACAGCTCACACCGGGGAGCTGTTTTTT. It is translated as CASSRRTAHTGELFF.

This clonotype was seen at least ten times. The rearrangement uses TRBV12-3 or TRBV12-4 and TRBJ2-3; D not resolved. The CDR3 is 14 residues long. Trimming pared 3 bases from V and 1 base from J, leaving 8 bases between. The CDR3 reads CASSFRRGTDTQYF. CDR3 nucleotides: TGTGCCAGCAGTTTTAGAAGGGGCACAGATACGCAGTATTTT.

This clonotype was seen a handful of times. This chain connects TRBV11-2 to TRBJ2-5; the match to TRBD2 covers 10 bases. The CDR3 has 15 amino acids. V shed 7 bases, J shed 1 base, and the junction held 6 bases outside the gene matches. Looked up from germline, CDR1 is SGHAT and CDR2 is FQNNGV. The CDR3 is CASTQAGGSQETQYF. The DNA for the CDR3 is TGTGCCAGCACCCAAGCGGGAGGGAGCCAAGAGACCCAGTACTTC.

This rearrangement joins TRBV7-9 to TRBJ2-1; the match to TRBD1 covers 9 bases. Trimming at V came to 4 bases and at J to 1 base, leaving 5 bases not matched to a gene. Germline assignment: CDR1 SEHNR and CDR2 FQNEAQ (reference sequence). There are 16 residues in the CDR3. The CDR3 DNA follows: TGTGCCAGCAGCTCGTTAGGACAGGGGTCCTACAATGAGCAGTTCTTC. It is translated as CASSSLGQGSYNEQFF. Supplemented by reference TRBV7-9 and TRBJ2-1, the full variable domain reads DTGVSQNPRHKITKRGQNVTFRCDPISEHNRLYWYRQTLGQGPEFLTYFQNEAQLEKSRLLSDRFSAERPKGSFSTLEIQRTEQGDSAMYLCASSSLGQGSYNEQFFGPGTRLTVL.

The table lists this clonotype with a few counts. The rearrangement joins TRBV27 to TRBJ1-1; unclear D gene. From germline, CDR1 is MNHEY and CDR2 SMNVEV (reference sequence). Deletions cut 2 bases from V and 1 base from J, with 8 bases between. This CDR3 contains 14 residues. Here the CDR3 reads CASSLTVTNTEAFF. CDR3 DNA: TGTGCCAGCAGTTTAACCGTAACGAACACTGAAGCTTTCTTT.

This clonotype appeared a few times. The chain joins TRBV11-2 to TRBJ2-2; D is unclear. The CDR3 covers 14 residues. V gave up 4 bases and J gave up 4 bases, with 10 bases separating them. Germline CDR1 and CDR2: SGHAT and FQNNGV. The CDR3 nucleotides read TGTGCCAGCAGCTCCCGAATCTCCACCGGGGAGCTGTTTTTT. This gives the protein CASSSRISTGELFF.